Below, 32 T cell receptor beta chains from the same sample are listed, as sequenced in a study of cytomegalovirus exposure and HLA in healthy donors. A multiplex PCR was run with 60 Vbeta primers and 13 Jbeta primers. Some clones are missing from TCRdb's copy, which holds only in-frame ones; the method was immunoSEQ multiplex PCR. Here the sample spans roughly 80,000 clones, about 75% being singletons. Material: PBMCs. The receptors come from a man in his sixties in good health and CMV-seropositive.

This clone occurred a few times. The chain uses TRBV6-5 and TRBJ1-2, with TRBD1 matching 8 bases. With 1 base clipped from V and 4 bases from J, the junction kept 5 bases outside the gene matches. This CDR3 is 15 amino acids long. Germline loops: CDR1 MNHEY, CDR2 SVGAGI. The CDR3, as DNA: TGTGCCAGCAGTTACTTGGACAGGGAGGCCTATGGCTACACCTTC. Translating it yields CASSYLDREAYGYTF.

The V call is TRBV6-4, the J call TRBJ2-1, with 9 nucleotides matching TRBD2. CDR1 is MRHNA and CDR2 is SNTAGT in the germline V gene. Losses at the gene ends were 6 bases for V and 7 bases for J; bases not matched to a gene: 7. This CDR3 has 14 residues. CDR3 coding DNA: TGTGCCAGCAGCTTGCGGGGGGGTCGGAATGAGCAGTTCTTC. Translated, it gives CASSLRGGRNEQFF.

This clone was counted only a few times. The chain employs TRBV14 and TRBJ2-4; maybe TRBD2 (5 bases). Germline-derived CDR1 and CDR2 are SGHDN and FVKESK. The CDR3 runs 15 residues. V lost 3 bases, J lost 3 bases, and 12 bases lay in between. The CDR3 DNA reads as TGTGCCAGCAGCCATCACTTGAGGGACAAAAACATTCAGTACTTC. Its protein is CASSHHLRDKNIQYF. The full variable domain, completed using reference TRBV14 and TRBJ2-4, is EAGVTQFPSHSVIEKGQTVTLRCDPISGHDNLYWYRRVMGKEIKFLLHFVKESKQDESGMPNNRFLAERTGGTYSTLKVQPAELEDSGVYFCASSHHLRDKNIQYFGAGTRLSVL.

The J gene is TRBJ2-3, the V gene TRBV27; 13 bases align to TRBD2. Germline V gives CDR1 MNHEY, CDR2 SMNVEV (reference sequence). The CDR3 spans 17 residues. J lost 1 base, V lost 4 bases, and 5 bases had no gene match. The CDR3 DNA is TGTGCCAGCAGTTCACTAGCGGGAGGGGTTGGCACAGATACGCAGTATTTT. This encodes CASSSLAGGVGTDTQYF.

This clone was recorded a few times. V usage is TRBV7-2 and J usage is TRBJ1-5, with 8 bases matching TRBD1. CDR1 and CDR2 (germline): SGHTA, FQGNSA. The CDR3 runs to 15 residues. The V and J ends lost 1 base and 5 bases, in that order; junction bases with no gene match: 4. CDR3 DNA sequence: TGTGCCAGCAGCTTAGAGGGACAGGTATATCAGCCCCAGCATTTT. This codes for CASSLEGQVYQPQHF.

To note about this clone: Lacking the conserved final phenylalanine or tryptophan, this CDR3 likely reflects a read error. The chain links TRBV19 to TRBJ2-2; 8 positions agree with TRBD1. The trim removed 7 bases at V and 3 bases at J, leaving 7 bases unmatched. The CDR3 length is 15 residues. CDR1 is LNHDA and CDR2 is SQIVND in the germline V gene (reference sequence). This CDR3 reads CASISRGRDTGELFS. The CDR3, as DNA: TGTGCCAGTATCTCCAGGGGGCGTGACACCGGGGAGCTGTTTTCT.

The chain combines TRBV19 with TRBJ2-1; 10 positions agree with TRBD2. Germline V lookup: CDR1 LNHDA, CDR2 SQIVND (reference sequence). V lost 5 bases to trimming and J lost 4 bases; unmatched junction nucleotides: 11. There are 17 residues in the CDR3. CDR3 in DNA: TGTGCCAGTAGTCTTCGGGTAGCGGGGGGTCTATACAATGAGCAGTTCTTC. This translates into CASSLRVAGGLYNEQFF.

The V call is TRBV18, the J call TRBJ2-5; maybe TRBD2 (6 bases). The CDR3 length is 13 residues. Germline V gives CDR1 KGHSH, CDR2 LQKENI. Trimming removed 3 bases from V and 2 bases from J, with 7 bases in between. The CDR3: CASSPAGQETQYF. DNA for the CDR3: TGTGCCAGCTCACCCGCGGGGCAAGAGACCCAGTACTTC.

This clone has only a few counts. The chain recombines TRBV7-2 with TRBJ2-1; no definite D call. Germline CDR1 SGHTA, CDR2 FQGNSA. This CDR3 region has 11 residues. Trimming stripped 5 bases from V and 9 bases from J, with 8 bases between. In DNA, the CDR3 is TGTGCCAGCAGCCCCTACCCTGAGCAGTTCTTC. Its protein product is CASSPYPEQFF.

The chain employs TRBV9 and TRBJ1-6; no reliable D call. This CDR3 has 14 amino acids. Germline V gives CDR1 SGDLS, CDR2 YYNGEE. V was pared by 0 bases and J by 10 bases, with 11 bases between. As DNA, the CDR3 is TGTGCCAGCAGCGTAGGTATGTCGGGATCACCCCTCCACTTT. As protein: CASSVGMSGSPLHF.

The rearrangement links TRBV11-3 to TRBJ2-2; tentative D call: TRBD1 (5 bases). CDR3 length: 15 amino acids. The V end lost 1 base, the J end lost 4 bases, and 10 bases lay between the germline ends. The germline V gene encodes CDR1 SGHNT and CDR2 YENEEA. For the CDR3, the DNA is TGTGCCAGCAGCTTAGGTGACAGTACCACCGGGGAGCTGTTTTTT. It specifies CASSLGDSTTGELFF.

The chain links TRBV27 to TRBJ2-3; a weak D match, TRBD2 (5 bases). CDR1 is MNHEY and CDR2 is SMNVEV in the germline V gene (reference sequence). The V end was cut by 1 base, the J end by 0 bases, with 14 bases between. The length of the CDR3 is 17 residues. In nucleotides, the CDR3 is TGTGCCAGCAGTTTATGGTCGGGAAGAGCTAGCACAGATACGCAGTATTTT. Its protein product is CASSLWSGRASTDTQYF.

The rearrangement uses TRBV7-8 and TRBJ2-1; 8 bases agree with TRBD2. Germline trimming cut 3 bases from V and 8 bases from J; bases unmatched to any gene: 12. Germline loops: CDR1 SGHVS, CDR2 FQNEAQ. CDR3 length: 16 residues. CDR3: CASSFVYGTSGDEQFF. CDR3 sequence (DNA): TGTGCCAGCAGCTTTGTTTACGGGACTAGTGGCGATGAGCAGTTCTTC.

This clone has just one count. The chain employs TRBV7-9 and TRBJ1-1; D is unclear. Germline lookup yields CDR1 SEHNR and CDR2 FQNEAQ (reference sequence). There are 12 residues in the CDR3. V was shortened by 3 bases and J by 2 bases, with 4 bases between the two germline ends. The CDR3 loop is CASSFGNTEAFF. CDR3 DNA: TGTGCCAGCAGCTTCGGTAACACTGAAGCTTTCTTT.

The V gene is TRBV6-1, the J gene TRBJ1-1; weak D call: TRBD1 (6 bases). This CDR3 spans 13 amino acids. V shed 2 bases and J shed 8 bases, with 12 bases lying between them. Germline assignment: CDR1 MNHNS and CDR2 SASEGT. The CDR3 is CASSERTAPEAFF. CDR3 bases: TGTGCCAGCAGTGAAAGGACAGCCCCCGAAGCTTTCTTT.

The chain employs TRBV7-2 and TRBJ2-1; 7 bases are a match to TRBD1. The CDR3 consists of 14 residues. The germline V gene encodes CDR1 SGHTA and CDR2 FQGNSA. Unmatched junction bases numbered 5, after V lost 0 bases and J lost 9 bases. CDR3 nucleotide sequence: TGTGCCAGCAGCTTAGCGTACAGGGGCGTTGAGCAGTTCTTC. Protein sequence: CASSLAYRGVEQFF.

This clone showed up just once. V gene TRBV10-3 combines with J gene TRBJ2-7; the match to TRBD1 covers 7 bases. The CDR3 covers 14 residues. The germline CDR1 and CDR2 sequences are ENHRY and SYGVKD. The V and J ends lost 10 bases and 4 bases, in that order; junction bases with no gene match: 13. The CDR3 coding sequence is TGTGCCAGCTGTTCCGGGACAGAGTGTTACGAGCAGTACTTC. Its protein product is CASCSGTECYEQYF.

The V and J genes are TRBV28 and TRBJ2-7; 9 positions match TRBD1. Trimming at V came to 3 bases and at J to 6 bases, leaving 6 bases not matched to a gene. This CDR3 has 14 residues. Germline V gives CDR1 MDHEN, CDR2 SYDVKM. The CDR3 loop reads CASSLRDREAEQYF. As DNA, the CDR3 is TGTGCCAGCAGTTTGAGGGACAGGGAAGCCGAGCAGTACTTC.

The rearrangement uses TRBV5-1 and TRBJ1-4, with 8 bases aligning to TRBD1. CDR1 is SGHRS, CDR2 YFSETQ, per germline. Trimming took 3 bases from V and 4 from J; bases not matched to a gene: 5. The CDR3 is made up of 15 amino acids. This chain's CDR3 is CASSSGQGGNEKLFF. CDR3 bases: TGCGCCAGCAGCTCCGGACAGGGTGGTAATGAAAAACTGTTTTTT.

The chain couples TRBV9 to TRBJ1-1, with a weak D call TRBD1 (5 bases). CDR1 and CDR2 (germline): SGDLS, YYNGEE. The CDR3 is 16 amino acids. Between the trimmed V and J ends, which lost 4 bases and 0 bases, there was a span of 16 bases. CDR3 in amino acids: CASSSVGGLMNTEAFF. The CDR3 DNA is TGTGCCAGCAGCTCGGTGGGGGGGTTAATGAACACTGAAGCTTTCTTT. The full variable domain, rest sourced from reference TRBV9 and TRBJ1-1, is DSGVTQTPKHLITATGQRVTLRCSPRSGDLSVYWYQQSLDQGLQFLIQYYNGEERAKGNILERFSAQQFPDLHSELNLSSLELGDSALYFCASSSVGGLMNTEAFFGQGTRLTVV.

The chain uses TRBV5-1 and TRBJ2-3; TRBD1 aligns across 7 bases. Trimming at V came to 4 bases and at J to 3 bases, leaving 8 bases not matched to a gene. Germline CDR1 reads SGHRS; CDR2 reads YFSETQ. The CDR3 totals 15 residues. The CDR3 bases are TGCGCCAGCAGCCTCGGACAGGATCGTACAGATACGCAGTATTTT. It specifies CASSLGQDRTDTQYF.

The chain joins TRBV29-1 to TRBJ2-2; a weak D match, TRBD1 (6 bases). Germline-derived CDR1 and CDR2 are SQVTM and ANQGSEA. This CDR3 is built from 14 residues. V lost 6 bases and J 6 bases, leaving 17 bases between the germline ends. This CDR3 reads CSVRSGTKSGELFF. The CDR3 DNA sequence: TGCAGCGTCCGATCCGGGACAAAATCCGGGGAGCTGTTTTTT.

The chain is built from TRBV5-6 and TRBJ2-1, with D possibly TRBD1 on 6 matching bases. This CDR3 is built from 16 residues. V gave up 5 bases and J gave up 0 bases, with 15 bases separating them. Germline values: CDR1 SGHDT, CDR2 YYEEEE. The CDR3 nucleotides are TGTGCCAGCAGTTTATACACAGGGTTCTCCTACAATGAGCAGTTCTTC. It specifies CASSLYTGFSYNEQFF.

The rearrangement joins TRBV6-5 to TRBJ1-1, with a tentative D call TRBD1 (6 bases). There are 13 residues in the CDR3. CDR1 is MNHEY and CDR2 is SVGAGI in the germline V gene. Trimming pared 8 bases from V and 2 bases from J, leaving 12 bases between. The CDR3 DNA sequence: TGTGCCAGCGGGACAAATTATAACACTGAAGCTTTCTTT. Amino acid sequence: CASGTNYNTEAFF.

This clone came up a few times. The genes are TRBV27 and TRBJ2-7; the match to TRBD1 covers 9 bases. The V gene's germline CDR1 is MNHEY and CDR2 SMNVEV (reference sequence). The V gene end was trimmed by 3 bases and the J gene end by 3 bases; junction bases not matched to a gene: 6. The CDR3 contains 15 residues. CDR3 sequence: CASSFTGGLYYEQYF. CDR3 bases: TGTGCCAGCAGTTTCACAGGGGGCTTGTACTACGAGCAGTACTTC.

This chain joins TRBV28 and TRBJ1-5; 8 bases align to TRBD1. Unmatched junction bases numbered 3, after V lost 6 bases and J lost 2 bases. The CDR3 has 14 amino acids. The germline V gene has CDR1 MDHEN and CDR2 SYDVKM. CDR3 sequence reads: CASRGQVGNQPQHF. The CDR3 DNA follows: TGTGCCAGCAGGGGACAGGTTGGCAATCAGCCCCAGCATTTT.

J is TRBJ2-2 and V is TRBV9; D is ambiguous. V was trimmed by 3 bases and J by 2 bases, leaving 5 bases between them. This CDR3 is built from 13 residues. The germline CDR1 and CDR2 sequences are SGDLS and YYNGEE. As DNA, the CDR3 is TGTGCCAGCAGCGGCGTTAACACCGGGGAGCTGTTTTTT. This translates into CASSGVNTGELFF.

V usage is TRBV11-2 and J usage is TRBJ2-5; TRBD2 matches 9 bases. The CDR3 covers 17 residues. J lost 7 bases, V lost 4 bases, and 16 bases had no gene match. Germline V lookup: CDR1 SGHAT, CDR2 FQNNGV. The CDR3: CASSSLRLAASGGTQYF. CDR3 coding DNA: TGTGCCAGCAGCTCCCTCCGACTAGCGGCCTCAGGGGGGACCCAGTACTTC.

The rearrangement links TRBV5-1 to TRBJ1-1, with 9 bases that match TRBD1. The CDR3 spans 17 residues. Trimming removed 2 bases from V and 0 bases from J; junction bases left unmatched: 8. Germline-derived CDR1 and CDR2 are SGHRS and YFSETQ. The CDR3 DNA follows: TGCGCCAGCAGCTTATCGACAGGGGGGATAATGAACACTGAAGCTTTCTTT. Its protein product is CASSLSTGGIMNTEAFF. Full variable domain (outside the CDR3, taken from reference TRBV5-1 and TRBJ1-1): KAGVTQTPRYLIKTRGQQVTLSCSPISGHRSVSWYQQTPGQGLQFLFEYFSETQRNKGNFPGRFSGRQFSNSRSEMNVSTLELGDSALYLCASSLSTGGIMNTEAFFGQGTRLTVV.

This rearrangement joins TRBV6-6 to TRBJ2-1, with D hard to call. The germline V and J ends were trimmed by 7 bases and 4 bases, with 14 bases remaining between them. Per the germline V gene, CDR1 is MNHNY and CDR2 is SVGAGI (reference sequence). The CDR3 contains 14 residues. CDR3 in amino acids: CASTFSYLYNEQFF. In DNA, the CDR3 is TGTGCCAGCACCTTCTCTTATTTGTACAATGAGCAGTTCTTC.

This clone appeared once. The chain couples TRBV11-2 to TRBJ2-6, with a possible D match to TRBD2 (5 bases). Trimming took off 3 bases at V and 3 bases at J, with 9 bases between the two ends. Per germline, CDR1 SGHAT and CDR2 FQNNGV. The CDR3 contains 15 residues. CDR3 residues: CASSFFGVGANVLTF. In nucleotides, the CDR3 is TGTGCCAGCAGCTTCTTCGGGGTTGGGGCCAACGTCCTGACTTTC.

This rearrangement joins TRBV9 to TRBJ2-2; 9 bases align to TRBD2. Germline CDR1 is SGDLS and CDR2 is YYNGEE. The CDR3 runs 16 residues. After removal of 4 bases from V and 7 bases from J, the junction contained 11 bases not matched to a gene. The CDR3 DNA reads as TGTGCCAGCAGCCCCCCGGCGGGAGGGTCGATCGGGGAGCTGTTTTTT. It is translated as CASSPPAGGSIGELFF.